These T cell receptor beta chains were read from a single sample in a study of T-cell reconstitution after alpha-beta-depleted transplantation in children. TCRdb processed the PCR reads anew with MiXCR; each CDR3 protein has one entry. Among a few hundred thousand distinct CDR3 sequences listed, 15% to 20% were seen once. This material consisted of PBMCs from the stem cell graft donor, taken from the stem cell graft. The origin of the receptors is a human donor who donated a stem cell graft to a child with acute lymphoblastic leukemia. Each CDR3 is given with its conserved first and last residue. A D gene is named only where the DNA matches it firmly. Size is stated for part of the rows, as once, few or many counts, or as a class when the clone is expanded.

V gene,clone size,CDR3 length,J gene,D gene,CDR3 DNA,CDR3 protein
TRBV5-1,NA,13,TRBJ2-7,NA,TGCGCCAGCAGCGAGACCCAACAGGGTTTTAAGTACTTC,CASSETQQGFKYF
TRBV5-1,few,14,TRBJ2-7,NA,TGCGCCAGCAGCTCAGACGGGGGCCCCTACGAGCAGTACTTC,CASSSDGGPYEQYF
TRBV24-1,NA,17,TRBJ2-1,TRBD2,TGTGCCACCAGTGATTTCCCTCAGGGCGGGAGGACCTATGAGCAGTTCTTC,CATSDFPQGGRTYEQFF
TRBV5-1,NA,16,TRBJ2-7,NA,TGCGCCAGCAGCTTGGTGCTGACAGGCCGATCCTACGAGCAGTACTTC,CASSLVLTGRSYEQYF
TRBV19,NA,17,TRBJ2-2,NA,TGTGCCAGTAGTATAGATGGCAGGGCCCCGAACACCGGGGAGCTGTTTTTT,CASSIDGRAPNTGELFF
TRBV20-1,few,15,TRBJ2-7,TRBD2,TGCAGTGCCGAAGTAGGGACGGGAGGCTCCTACGAGCAGTACTTC,CSAEVGTGGSYEQYF
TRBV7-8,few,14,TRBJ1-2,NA,TGTGCCAGCAGCTTAGCGCCCGTACTCTATGGCTACACCTTC,CASSLAPVLYGYTF
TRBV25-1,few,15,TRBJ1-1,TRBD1,TGTGCCAGCAGTGAACGACAGGGAGGGAACACTGAAGCTTTCTTT,CASSERQGGNTEAFF
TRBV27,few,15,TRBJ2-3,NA,TGTGCCAGCAGTTTGGGGTCCTCCGGCGCAGATACGCAGTATTTT,CASSLGSSGADTQYF
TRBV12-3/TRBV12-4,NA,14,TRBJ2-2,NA,TGTGCCAGCAGCCCGGACCCCCCAGGGGGGGAGCTGTTTTTT,CASSPDPPGGELFF